Shown below are 4 T cell receptor beta chains from a single sample sequenced in a study of early T cells in non-severe SARS-CoV-2 infection. One entry per CDR3 protein results from TCRdb running MiXCR on the 5' RACE reads. The sample includes more than 65,000 distinct CDR3 sequences, around 15% of them seen just once. The sequencing used whole blood, collected at baseline. These receptors were taken from an adult who was a healthcare worker with PCR-confirmed SARS-CoV-2 infection or an uninfected control (not recorded which).

This clonotype came up a few times. The chain couples TRBV27 to TRBJ2-1; TRBD2 agrees at 11 bases. With 5 bases clipped from V and 4 bases from J, the junction kept 7 bases outside the gene matches. Germline V gene data show CDR1 as MNHEY and CDR2 as SMNVEV (reference sequence). The CDR3 contains 16 residues. The chain's CDR3 is CASSAYLAGGYNEQFF. The DNA of the CDR3 is TGTGCCAGCAGTGCCTACCTAGCGGGAGGATACAATGAGCAGTTCTTC.

The sample holds many counts of this clonotype. The chain carries TRBV18 and TRBJ1-4; 7 bases are a match to TRBD1. Germline V gene lookup returns CDR1 KGHSH and CDR2 LQKENI. The V gene end was trimmed by 3 bases and the J gene end by 0 bases; junction bases not matched to a gene: 7. This CDR3 is 17 amino acids long. CDR3 coding DNA: TGTGCCAGCTCACCCGGGACAGCGGTTGCAACTAATGAAAAACTGTTTTTT. It specifies CASSPGTAVATNEKLFF.

This clonotype appeared many times. As DNA, the CDR3 is TGTGCCAGCTCTCGTACAGGGACGGACAATGAGCAGTTCTTC. Residues: CASSRTGTDNEQFF. The rearrangement uses TRBV18 and TRBJ2-1, with a weak D call TRBD1 (6 bases). The CDR3 length is 14 residues. CDR1 and CDR2 (germline): KGHSH, LQKENI. Trimming left V 6 bases short and J 5 bases short, with 14 bases between.

Many counts were recorded for this clonotype. The rearrangement links TRBV28 to TRBJ1-2, with D perhaps matching TRBD1 (5 bases). This CDR3 is 13 amino acids long. Trimming took off 1 base at V and 7 bases at J, with 10 bases between the two ends. Germline V gene sequence: CDR1 MDHEN, CDR2 SYDVKM. Written as DNA, the CDR3 is TGTGCCAGCAGTTTATCGAGGGGTTCTGGCTACACCTTC. It codes for CASSLSRGSGYTF.